This paragraph reports one T cell receptor beta chain. Authors' data handling: Reference gene primer amplification in the assay estimated nucleated cell counts. Libraries were prepared by immunoSEQ multiplex PCR; TCRdb keeps only in-frame clonotypes and omits some of them. V, J and clone size derive from that table, while D and trimming were established from the DNA sequence. The table has hundreds of thousands of clones, around 90% seen once. This sample is part of a study of blood T cell repertoires in COVID-19. The wider study: Acute and convalescent COVID-19 specimens originated in the United States, Italy and Spain. T cells, B-cell-depleted T cells, or PBMCs provided the cDNA or gDNA that served as material.

While infection was still active, Seattle patients were enrolled and then followed longitudinally. V gave up 6 bases and J gave up 0 bases; unmatched junction bases: 9. The germline gives CDR1 MDHEN, CDR2 SYDVKM. CDR3 size: 16 residues. This receptor was taken from a woman in her 30s with COVID-19, enrolled during active disease. The sample was peripheral blood. V usage is TRBV28 and J usage is TRBJ2-3; 7 nucleotides line up with TRBD1. The CDR3 coding sequence is TGTGCCAGCAGCCCACAGGGGCCAACTAGCACAGATACGCAGTATTTT. This translates into CASSPQGPTSTDTQYF.